This T cell receptor (beta chain) came from a study of tumor and adjacent non-tumor tissue in lung cancer. The template was RNA from unsorted bulk tissue. Germline CDR1 reads DFQATT; CDR2 reads SNEGSKA (reference sequence). Trimming took 1 base from V and 0 from J, leaving 3 bases between them. CDR3 length: 13 residues. Three rounds of nested PCR, following a modified ARM-PCR protocol, produced the TCRbeta library. TCRdb redid the calling of the multiplex PCR reads with MiXCR, one entry per CDR3 protein. The sample carries over 110,000 distinct CDR3 sequences, approximately 72% recorded once. This clonotype has ten or more counts.

The specimen was lung tumor tissue. This chain uses TRBV20-1 with TRBJ2-2, with D unresolved. The receptor was isolated from a man between 60 and 75 years old with small cell lung cancer. The CDR3 bases are TGCAGTGCTAGAGTGACGAACACCGGGGAGCTGTTTTTT. It is translated as CSARVTNTGELFF.